Listed below are T cell receptor beta chains from one sample, sequenced in a study of blood T cell repertoires in COVID-19. Assay: immunoSEQ multiplex PCR; the TCRdb copy retains only in-frame clones and omits some. The table includes a few hundred thousand clones, 89% detected once. Sequenced material: PBMCs or T cells enriched from blood (not recorded which). Receptor source: a woman in her twenties or thirties who had recovered from COVID-19. Each CDR3 is given with its conserved first and last residue. D genes are given only for firm matches. Part of the rows lack a size; the others show once, few, many or a class for expanded clones.

>.|.|21|TRBV24-1|TRBJ1-2
CATSRGSRGADRPKATYGYTF
TGTGCCACTAGCCGGGGCTCCCGTGGGGCGGACAGACCGAAAGCAACCTATGGCTACACCTTC
>few|.|16|TRBV30|TRBJ2-7
CAWSDPSKTGTYEQYF
TGTGCCTGGAGTGACCCCAGTAAGACAGGAACCTACGAGCAGTACTTC
>.|.|13|TRBV15|TRBJ1-5
CATSRPGRQPQHF
TGTGCCACCAGCCGCCCCGGGAGACAGCCCCAGCATTTT
>.|.|13|TRBV12-3/TRBV12-4|TRBJ1-2
CASSADRNYGYTF
TGTGCCAGCAGCGCGGACAGAAACTATGGCTACACCTTC
>once|TRBD2|18|TRBV13|TRBJ2-3
CASSLASLAGGYTDTQYF
TGTGCCAGCAGCTTAGCCTCTCTAGCGGGAGGGTACACAGATACGCAGTATTTT
>.|.|15|TRBV27|TRBJ2-7
CASSLISGSSYEQYF
TGTGCCAGCAGCCTCATTAGCGGTAGCTCCTACGAGCAGTACTTC
>.|.|14|TRBV29-1|TRBJ2-7
CSVGGGRNGGEQYF
TGCAGCGTTGGGGGAGGACGGAACGGGGGCGAGCAGTACTTC
>.|TRBD1|19|TRBV7-9|TRBJ2-1
CASSLGQGVTGGPYNEQFF
TGTGCCAGCAGCTTGGGACAGGGGGTAACGGGAGGGCCTTACAATGAGCAGTTCTTC
>.|.|15|TRBV7-9|TRBJ1-2
CASSPEEVLGYGYTF
TGTGCCAGCAGCCCAGAGGAGGTTCTGGGCTATGGCTACACCTTC
>many|TRBD1|16|TRBV30|TRBJ2-7
CAWTETSGTGAYEQYF
TGTGCCTGGACTGAAACCTCCGGGACAGGGGCTTACGAGCAGTACTTC
>once|.|13|TRBV7-9|TRBJ2-7
CASSPTGSYEQYF
TGTGCCAGCAGCCCGACAGGCTCCTACGAGCAGTACTTC
>.|.|13|TRBV25-1|TRBJ2-3
CASRGSGTDTQYF
TGTGCCAGCCGTGGGAGCGGCACAGATACGCAGTATTTT
>.|.|14|TRBV6-6|TRBJ2-5
CASSYSNREETQYF
TGTGCCAGCAGTTACTCGAACAGGGAGGAGACCCAGTACTTC
>.|.|15|TRBV11-2|TRBJ2-7
CASSLIGRSSYEQYF
TGTGCCAGCAGCTTGATTGGGCGTAGTTCCTACGAGCAGTACTTC
>.|TRBD1|16|TRBV9|TRBJ1-2
CASSVLDRALNYGYTF
TGTGCCAGCAGCGTCCTAGACAGGGCACTTAACTATGGCTACACCTTC
>.|.|15|TRBV4-3|TRBJ1-1
CASSQDTGLNTEAFF
TGCGCCAGCAGCCAGGATACAGGGTTAAACACTGAAGCTTTCTTT
>.|TRBD1|15|TRBV6-5|TRBJ1-6
CASRAGQGGNSPLHF
TGTGCCAGCAGGGCGGGACAGGGAGGTAATTCACCCCTCCACTTT
>.|.|14|TRBV6-5|TRBJ1-2
CASSYGGPSYGYTF
TGTGCCAGCAGTTACGGCGGGCCCAGCTATGGCTACACCTTC
>.|.|15|TRBV7-3|TRBJ2-1
CASSSLGALYNEQFF
TGTGCCAGCAGCTCTCTAGGGGCGCTGTACAATGAGCAGTTCTTC
>once|TRBD1|15|TRBV6-5|TRBJ1-2
CASSYSTGGFSGYTF
TGTGCCAGCAGTTACTCAACAGGGGGCTTCTCTGGCTACACCTTC
>.|.|14|TRBV9|TRBJ2-3
CASSEVMTTDTQYF
TGTGCCAGCAGCGAGGTGATGACTACAGATACGCAGTATTTT
>.|TRBD2|16|TRBV7-3|TRBJ2-1
CASSLMALAGYNEQFF
TGTGCCAGCAGCTTAATGGCTCTAGCGGGGTACAATGAGCAGTTCTTC
>.|.|14|TRBV6-4|TRBJ2-3
CASSDRGTQDTQYF
TGTGCCAGCAGTGACCGAGGGACTCAAGATACGCAGTATTTT
>.|TRBD2|15|TRBV7-8|TRBJ2-7
CASSLGAGGLYEQYF
TGTGCCAGCAGCTTAGGTGCGGGGGGGCTATACGAGCAGTACTTC
>.|.|11|TRBV20-1|TRBJ1-6
CSAAQGETLHF
TGCAGTGCTGCACAGGGCGAGACCCTCCACTTT
>.|.|14|TRBV19|TRBJ2-7
CASSATDIPYEQYF
TGTGCCAGTAGTGCGACGGACATTCCCTACGAGCAGTACTTC
>.|.|13|TRBV28|TRBJ1-1
CASNPGQYTEAFF
TGTGCCAGCAACCCCGGACAGTACACTGAAGCTTTCTTT
>few|TRBD2|17|TRBV9|TRBJ2-3
CASSVESGGRRADTQYF
TGTGCCAGCAGCGTAGAGAGTGGCGGGAGACGTGCAGATACGCAGTATTTT
>.|TRBD2|18|TRBV11-2|TRBJ2-5
CASSPDQGLAGVQETQYF
TGTGCCAGCAGCCCCGACCAGGGACTAGCGGGAGTACAAGAGACCCAGTACTTC
>.|.|13|TRBV5-6|TRBJ1-6
CASSFTGRDPLHF
TGTGCCAGCAGCTTTACGGGCAGGGATCCCCTCCACTTT
>few|.|14|TRBV11-2|TRBJ2-6
CASSSLSGANVLTF
TGTGCCAGCAGCTCACTTTCTGGGGCCAACGTCCTGACTTTC
>.|TRBD1|16|TRBV11-1|TRBJ2-7
CASSSDRGSVLCWQYF
TGTGCCAGCAGCTCCGACAGGGGGAGCGTCCTTTGTTGGCAGTACTTC
>.|.|14|TRBV6-5|TRBJ2-1
CASSYSGTKNEQFF
TGTGCCAGCAGTTACTCGGGGACAAAGAATGAGCAGTTCTTC
>.|.|14|TRBV27|TRBJ1-2
CASSLGQGVLGYTF
TGTGCCAGCAGTTTGGGTCAGGGTGTATTAGGCTACACCTTC
>.|TRBD1|15|TRBV29-1|TRBJ2-7
CSVEHGTGVFGEQYF
TGCAGCGTTGAGCACGGGACAGGGGTTTTTGGCGAGCAGTACTTC
>.|.|13|TRBV27|TRBJ1-1
CASSLSVGTEAFF
TGTGCCAGCAGTTTATCGGTCGGGACTGAAGCTTTCTTT
>.|.|13|TRBV30|TRBJ1-5
CAWGGQKNQPQHF
TGTGCCTGGGGAGGACAGAAAAATCAGCCCCAGCATTTT
>.|.|13|TRBV28|TRBJ1-6
CASSPLLGEPLHF
TGTGCCAGCAGCCCGCTACTGGGAGAACCCCTCCACTTT
>.|.|15|TRBV30|TRBJ1-6
CAWSTGSSYNSPLHF
TGTGCCTGGAGTACAGGGTCTAGCTATAATTCACCCCTCCACTTT
>.|.|14|TRBV29-1|TRBJ2-2
CSVEVLANTGELFF
TGCAGCGTTGAGGTCCTAGCCAACACCGGGGAGCTGTTTTTT
>.|.|13|TRBV11-2|TRBJ1-1
CASSLVWNTEAFF
TGTGCCAGCAGCTTAGTCTGGAACACTGAAGCTTTCTTT